This TCR beta chain comes out of a study of blood T cells in healthy people across ages. Study as a whole: Capturing about one barcoded beta molecule per two T cells was achieved by template switching.

CDR3 size: 13 residues. Trimming took off 11 bases at V and 0 bases at J, with 12 bases between the two ends. A second roughly 7 to 11 cycle PCR used barcoded and J-beta primers. All cDNA molecules were each tagged by a template-switch adaptor with 12 random nucleotides. A single record per CDR3 protein comes from TCRdb applying MiXCR to the 5' RACE reads. The data contain 800,000 to 950,000 distinct CDR3 sequences, under 40% of them singletons. Findings of the study overall: Researchers judged that diversity estimates from one million T cells fell short of true values.

At least ten counts were recorded for this clonotype. The target antigen is unknown. The chain uses TRBV12-3 or TRBV12-4 and TRBJ2-3; D perhaps matches TRBD2 (6 bases). Sequenced sample: blood. The clonotype comes from a man aged 18 to 29 in good health. CDR3 region: CARAGESTDTQYF. The CDR3 DNA reads TGTGCCCGAGCGGGCGAGAGCACAGATACGCAGTATTTT.